What follows are 31 T cell receptor beta chains derived from one specimen sequenced in a study of T-cell reconstitution after alpha-beta-depleted transplantation in children. A TCRbeta library incorporating unique molecular identifiers was prepared. TCRdb ran MiXCR on the PCR reads and lists one entry per CDR3 protein. The sample records 250,000 to 400,000 distinct CDR3 sequences, approximately 20% being singletons. The starting material was PBMCs, mostly from graft donor cells, obtained 180 days after TCRalphabeta/CD19-depleted stem cell transplant. These TCRs come from a male patient aged 5 to 17 who had a stem cell transplant for acute lymphoblastic leukemia, so the T cells may come from the graft donor.

V gene TRBV29-1 combines with J gene TRBJ1-1, with D uncertain. Looked up from germline, CDR1 is SQVTM and CDR2 is ANQGSEA. V lost 2 bases and J lost 6, with 16 bases in between. CDR3 size: 14 residues. The CDR3 nucleotides read TGCAGCGTTGAAAAGGTAAGGAGAGGCGCTGAAGCTTTCTTT. Translated, it gives CSVEKVRRGAEAFF.

Here the CDR3 reads CASSEAWNTDTQYF. The CDR3 DNA follows: TGTGCCAGCAGTGAAGCATGGAACACAGATACGCAGTATTTT. V and J are TRBV6-4 and TRBJ2-3, with unresolved D. This CDR3 spans 14 amino acids. The germline CDR1 and CDR2 sequences are MRHNA and SNTAGT. Trimming pared 3 bases from V and 2 bases from J, leaving 9 bases between.

The chain is built from TRBV15 and TRBJ2-4, with D perhaps assigned TRBD1 or TRBD2 (5 bases each). The CDR3 contains 14 residues. V lost 5 bases, J lost 6 bases, and 14 bases lay in between. CDR1 and CDR2 from the germline V gene are LNHNV and YYDKDF (reference sequence). CDR3 DNA sequence: TGTGCCACCAGCCTCTCTGGGGGTATAAACATTCAGTACTTC. Amino acid sequence: CATSLSGGINIQYF. Drawing the rest from reference TRBV15 and TRBJ2-4, the complete variable domain is DAMVIQNPRYQVTQFGKPVTLSCSQTLNHNVMYWYQQKSSQAPKLLFHYYDKDFNNEADTPDNFQSRRPNTSFCFLDIRSPGLGDTAMYLCATSLSGGINIQYFGAGTRLSVL.

The chain uses TRBV7-2 and TRBJ2-2, with TRBD1 matching 10 bases. The V gene end was trimmed by 5 bases and the J gene end by 7 bases; junction bases not matched to a gene: 10. Looked up from germline, CDR1 is SGHTA and CDR2 is FQGNSA. The CDR3 contains 16 residues. CDR3 loop: CASSLFDRGLGGELFF. CDR3 DNA: TGTGCCAGCAGCCTATTCGACAGGGGGCTGGGCGGGGAGCTGTTTTTT.

A few counts support this clonotype. The chain joins TRBV7-3 to TRBJ2-7, with 12 bases aligning to TRBD2. V was clipped by 5 bases and J by 1 base; unmatched bases: 6. The CDR3 has 16 residues. Germline V gives CDR1 SGHTA, CDR2 FQGTGA. The CDR3 nucleotides read TGTGCCAGCAGCGCCTCACTAGCGGGAGGTTCCTACGAGCAGTACTTC. It is translated as CASSASLAGGSYEQYF.

For the CDR3, the DNA is TGTGCCATCAGTGAGGTAGGGGAAGAGACCCAGTACTTC. As protein: CAISEVGEETQYF. The chain links TRBV10-3 to TRBJ2-5, with a weak D call TRBD1 (5 bases). CDR1 is ENHRY, CDR2 SYGVKD, per germline. Trimming removed 2 bases from V and 3 bases from J, with 7 bases in between. The CDR3 loop spans 13 amino acids.

This sequence joins TRBV5-1 and TRBJ2-1; D is possibly TRBD2 (5 bases). The CDR3 has 15 residues. With 0 bases removed from V and 8 bases from J, the gap between germline ends came to 15 bases. CDR1 SGHRS and CDR2 YFSETQ come from the germline V gene. CDR3 nucleotides: TGCGCCAGCAGCTTGGGGGCTAGCCCACTAGATGAGCAGTTCTTC. Amino acids: CASSLGASPLDEQFF.

The chain joins TRBV6-2 or TRBV6-3 to TRBJ2-7; no reliable D call. V was clipped by 3 bases and J by 5 bases, with 5 bases between them. Germline V CDR1 and CDR2: MNHEY, SVGEGT. This CDR3 is 11 amino acids long. CDR3 sequence: CASSYWNEQYF. The CDR3 DNA reads as TGTGCCAGCAGTTATTGGAACGAGCAGTACTTC.

The V and J genes are TRBV20-1 and TRBJ1-1; tentatively, D is TRBD1 (6 bases). Germline V lookup: CDR1 DFQATT, CDR2 SNEGSKA (reference sequence). This CDR3 has 15 amino acids. The V and J ends lost 3 bases and 1 base respectively, with 15 bases between them. The CDR3 DNA reads TGCAGTGCTAGTAAGGACAGTCTTAAGAACACTGAAGCTTTCTTT. Protein product: CSASKDSLKNTEAFF.

The rearrangement links TRBV5-1 to TRBJ2-2; D is undetermined. Deletions cut 6 bases from V and 4 bases from J, with 10 bases between. From germline, CDR1 is SGHRS and CDR2 YFSETQ. This CDR3 contains 13 residues. The CDR3 DNA reads as TGCGCCAGCACCCTAACGGCCACCGGGGAGCTGTTTTTT. It yields the protein CASTLTATGELFF.

The rearrangement joins TRBV12-3 or TRBV12-4 to TRBJ2-3, with TRBD2 matching over 9 bases. J gave up 4 bases and V 4 bases, and 6 bases lay outside the gene matches. The CDR3 extends over 15 amino acids. The CDR3: CASSSRTSAADTQYF. For the CDR3, the DNA is TGTGCCAGCAGTTCACGGACTAGCGCGGCAGATACGCAGTATTTT.

This chain connects TRBV20-1 to TRBJ2-7; TRBD2 agrees at 10 bases. After removal of 6 bases from V and 5 bases from J, the junction contained 10 bases not matched to a gene. In germline, CDR1 is DFQATT, CDR2 SNEGSKA (reference sequence). The CDR3 is 14 residues long. CDR3: CSADASGRFDEQYF. The CDR3 DNA follows: TGCAGTGCGGACGCTAGCGGGAGATTCGACGAGCAGTACTTC.

The chain joins TRBV5-1 to TRBJ2-1; 7 bases are a match to TRBD2. Trimming took 0 bases from V and 10 from J; bases not matched to a gene: 13. The CDR3 is made up of 16 amino acids. Germline V gene lookup returns CDR1 SGHRS and CDR2 YFSETQ. The CDR3 protein is CASSLAPTSPRPEQFF. CDR3 sequence (DNA): TGCGCCAGCAGCTTGGCCCCGACTAGCCCCCGACCGGAGCAGTTCTTC.

Of note for this clonotype: Sequence at one end of the junction differs from germline and may be a read error. As DNA, the CDR3 is TGTGCCAGCAGTACCGACGGGACAGCCCAAGAGACCAAGTACTTC. Its translation: CASSTDGTAQETKYF. The chain joins TRBV12-3 or TRBV12-4 to TRBJ2-5; 7 nucleotides line up with TRBD1. CDR3 size: 15 residues.

This chain links TRBV7-8 with TRBJ2-1, with a possible D match to TRBD2 (6 bases). From germline, CDR1 is SGHVS and CDR2 FQNEAQ. Trimming removed 0 bases from V and 6 bases from J, with 15 bases in between. This CDR3 is 16 amino acids long. The CDR3 coding sequence is TGTGCCAGCAGCTTAGCTCCGCGGGGCCAGATCAATGAGCAGTTCTTC. Its translation: CASSLAPRGQINEQFF. Full variable domain (missing parts from reference TRBV7-8 and TRBJ2-1): GAGVSQSPRYKVAKRGQDVALRCDPISGHVSLFWYQQALGQGPEFLTYFQNEAQLDKSGLPSDRFFAERPEGSVSTLKIQRTQQEDSAVYLCASSLAPRGQINEQFFGPGTRLTVL.

The chain carries TRBV5-1 and TRBJ2-7; TRBD2 agrees at 10 bases. J was trimmed by 3 bases and V by 4 bases; bases with no gene match: 4. CDR1 SGHRS and CDR2 YFSETQ come from the germline V gene. The CDR3 is made up of 14 amino acids. For the CDR3, the DNA is TGCGCCAGCAGCGCCACTAGCGGGATCTACGAGCAGTACTTC. This gives the protein CASSATSGIYEQYF.

Points on this clonotype: The CDR3 ends on some other residue instead of the conserved phenylalanine or tryptophan, so this is likely a read error. The rearrangement links TRBV12-3 or TRBV12-4 to TRBJ2-1, with a possible D match to TRBD1 (6 bases). This CDR3 spans 15 amino acids. V lost 1 base to trimming and J lost 2 bases, with 9 bases between them. This CDR3 reads CASSLGQVPYNEQFS. In DNA, the CDR3 is TGTGCCAGCAGTTTAGGACAGGTCCCCTACAATGAGCAGTTCTCC.

In its sample, this clonotype was seen a few times. The V and J genes are TRBV15 and TRBJ2-4, with TRBD2 identical over 15 bases. This CDR3 region has 23 residues. CDR1 and CDR2 (germline): LNHNV, YYDKDF (reference sequence). J lost 3 bases, V lost 0 bases, and 18 bases had no gene match. This CDR3 is CATSREGLAGGPNQFKDKNIQYF. CDR3 bases: TGTGCCACCAGCAGAGAAGGACTAGCGGGAGGGCCCAATCAATTTAAAGACAAAAACATTCAGTACTTC.

J is TRBJ1-2 and V is TRBV28, with D perhaps TRBD1 (5 bases). The germline V gene encodes CDR1 MDHEN and CDR2 SYDVKM. Trimming stripped 4 bases from V and 5 bases from J, with 11 bases between. The CDR3 runs to 13 residues. The CDR3 sequence: CASSSGRRYGYTF. CDR3 sequence (DNA): TGTGCCAGCAGTTCGGGACGGAGGTATGGCTACACCTTC.

The sample holds a few counts of this clonotype. This chain connects TRBV29-1 to TRBJ2-3, with 13 bases fitting TRBD2. The V segment lost 2 bases and the J segment 2 bases; nucleotides outside the gene matches: 4. Germline V gene data show CDR1 as SQVTM and CDR2 as ANQGSEA. The CDR3 contains 16 residues. The CDR3 DNA follows: TGCAGCGTTGAAACTAGCGGGAGGGCCTACACAGATACGCAGTATTTT. Translation: CSVETSGRAYTDTQYF.

The rearrangement joins TRBV11-3 to TRBJ2-1; 7 nucleotides match TRBD1. The CDR3 consists of 17 residues. The trim removed 0 bases at V and 8 bases at J, leaving 13 bases unmatched. Germline V gene data show CDR1 as SGHNT and CDR2 as YENEEA. In DNA form, the CDR3 reads TGTGCCAGCAGCTTAGATGGACAGGCAATCTACTTCCATGAGCAGTTCTTC. Translating it yields CASSLDGQAIYFHEQFF.

A few counts support this clonotype. The chain uses TRBV27 and TRBJ1-1, with 10 bases lining up with TRBD1. CDR3 length: 15 residues. Germline V gene data show CDR1 as MNHEY and CDR2 as SMNVEV (reference sequence). After removal of 3 bases from V and 4 bases from J, the junction contained 5 bases not matched to a gene. CDR3 region: CASSLGTGASTEAFF. The CDR3, as DNA: TGTGCCAGCAGTTTGGGGACAGGGGCAAGCACTGAAGCTTTCTTT.

This clonotype was recorded a few times. The chain has TRBV4-1 and TRBJ1-5, with TRBD1 as a possible D gene (5 bases). Trimming removed 4 bases at V and 7 bases at J, with 11 bases between. The germline V gene has CDR1 MGHRA and CDR2 YSYEKL. The CDR3 runs to 13 residues. The CDR3 loop reads CASSLIQEQPQHF. CDR3 in DNA: TGCGCCAGCAGCCTAATACAGGAGCAGCCCCAGCATTTT.

The rearrangement joins TRBV6-6 to TRBJ1-1; D not resolved. The CDR3 is 11 amino acids. V lost 5 bases, J lost 7 bases, and 8 bases lay in between. CDR1 is MNHNY and CDR2 is SVGAGI in the germline V gene (reference sequence). CDR3 loop: CASSPQFEAFF. DNA of the CDR3: TGTGCCAGCAGTCCCCAGTTTGAAGCTTTCTTT.

The J gene is TRBJ1-5, the V gene TRBV20-1; D is ambiguous. The CDR3 has 15 residues. The V end was cut by 3 bases, the J end by 0 bases, with 12 bases between. CDR1 DFQATT and CDR2 SNEGSKA come from the germline V gene (reference sequence). CDR3 amino acids: CSASSPGYSNQPQHF. CDR3 DNA: TGCAGTGCTAGCTCCCCGGGTTATAGCAATCAGCCCCAGCATTTT.

This clonotype was seen only a few times. The V gene is TRBV4-2, the J gene TRBJ2-3; D remains ambiguous. This CDR3 has 16 amino acids. Germline CDR1 and CDR2: LGHNA and YNFKEQ. Deletions cut 1 base from V and 2 bases from J, with 13 bases between. CDR3 region: CASSQVAVPDTDTQYF. The DNA for the CDR3 is TGTGCCAGCAGCCAAGTGGCAGTTCCAGACACAGATACGCAGTATTTT.

As concerns this clonotype: Mismatch with germline at one junction end may stem from a read error. The chain employs TRBV7-2 and TRBJ2-1, with a possible D match to TRBD1 (6 bases). Germline CDR1 is SGHTA and CDR2 is FQGNSA. This CDR3 comprises 16 residues. The CDR3 region is CASSSEGVFPYNKQFF. Here the CDR3 DNA reads TGTGCCAGCAGCTCTGAGGGGGTTTTTCCTTACAATAAGCAGTTCTTC.

This clonotype showed up many times. The chain uses TRBV5-1 and TRBJ2-7; D might be TRBD1 (5 bases). Germline V gene sequence: CDR1 SGHRS, CDR2 YFSETQ. V lost 4 bases, J lost 0 bases, and 8 bases lay in between. This CDR3 comprises 13 residues. As DNA, the CDR3 is TGCGCCAGCAGCCTGACAGTCTCCTACGAGCAGTACTTC. Its translation is CASSLTVSYEQYF.

This clonotype was found a few times. The gene calls are TRBV5-1 and TRBJ2-5; TRBD1 matches at 7 bases. The germline CDR1 and CDR2 sequences are SGHRS and YFSETQ. V lost 4 bases, J lost 5 bases, and 8 bases stayed unmatched. CDR3 length equals 14 residues. CDR3 protein: CASSIATGTETQYF. DNA of the CDR3: TGCGCCAGCAGCATCGCGACAGGGACGGAGACCCAGTACTTC. The full variable domain, rest sourced from reference TRBV5-1 and TRBJ2-5, is KAGVTQTPRYLIKTRGQQVTLSCSPISGHRSVSWYQQTPGQGLQFLFEYFSETQRNKGNFPGRFSGRQFSNSRSEMNVSTLELGDSALYLCASSIATGTETQYFGPGTRLLVL.

V is TRBV6-5 and J is TRBJ2-5; 9 nucleotides agree with TRBD2. The CDR3 is 15 residues long. V dropped 2 bases and J dropped 5; count of bases not matched to a gene: 6. Germline loops: CDR1 MNHEY, CDR2 SVGAGI. CDR3 amino acids: CASSYIAGVSETQYF. The CDR3, as DNA: TGTGCCAGCAGTTACATAGCGGGAGTCAGTGAGACCCAGTACTTC.

The V and J genes are TRBV12-3 or TRBV12-4 and TRBJ2-1, with 13 bases identical to TRBD2. V trimming: 4 bases; J trimming: 8 bases; junction bases outside the gene matches: 5. CDR3 length equals 15 residues. CDR3 residues: CASSSGLAGAHEQFF. CDR3 coding DNA: TGTGCCAGCAGTTCCGGACTAGCGGGAGCCCATGAGCAGTTCTTC.